This passage covers 24 T cell receptor beta chains from one sample sequenced in a study of blood T cell repertoires in COVID-19. Generated by immunoSEQ multiplex PCR, the TCRdb table keeps only in-frame clones and is missing some. This sample has around 160,000 clones, with approximately 83% found just once. Sequenced material: peripheral blood. Source of these receptors: an older woman with COVID-19, enrolled during active disease.

This sequence joins TRBV7-3 and TRBJ2-3; D not certain. Germline-derived CDR1 and CDR2 are SGHTA and FQGTGA. This CDR3 comprises 12 residues. The ends were cut back, 4 bases at V and 0 bases at J, with 2 bases in the middle. For the CDR3, the DNA is TGTGCCAGCAGCTCGAGCACAGATACGCAGTATTTT. This codes for CASSSSTDTQYF.

This CDR3 is CATRAGVNTEAFF. The DNA for the CDR3 is TGTGCCACCAGGGCAGGGGTGAACACTGAAGCTTTCTTT. V usage is TRBV24-1 and J usage is TRBJ1-1, with D perhaps matching TRBD1 (6 bases). Germline CDR1 reads KGHDR; CDR2 reads SFDVKD. V was trimmed by 7 bases and J by 0 bases, leaving 8 bases between them. The CDR3 runs to 13 residues.

This clone appeared a few times. DNA for the CDR3: TGTGCCAGCAGTGAAACAGGGACAGGGAACACCGGGGAGCTGTTTTTT. Translating gives CASSETGTGNTGELFF. The gene calls are TRBV2 and TRBJ2-2, with 8 positions matching TRBD1. CDR1 is SNHLY and CDR2 is FYNNEI in the germline V gene. With 2 bases clipped from V and 1 base from J, the junction kept 3 bases outside the gene matches. The CDR3 has 16 residues.

V and J are TRBV2 and TRBJ2-1, with D possibly matching TRBD2 (6 bases). The CDR3 length is 14 residues. CDR1 and CDR2 from the germline V gene are SNHLY and FYNNEI. Trimming took 10 bases from V and 6 from J, leaving 19 bases between them. Written as DNA, the CDR3 is TGTGCCACCTCGGGGGACCCCCTCCTCAATGAGCAGTTCTTC. The encoded protein is CATSGDPLLNEQFF.

The gene calls are TRBV3-1 (or the pseudogene TRBV3-2) and TRBJ1-4; D is possibly TRBD1 (5 bases). Germline loops: CDR1 LGHDT, CDR2 YNNKEL (reference sequence). CDR3 size: 16 residues. Deletions cut 0 bases from V and 0 bases from J, with 8 bases between. CDR3 protein: CASSQETVTTNEKLFF. The CDR3 DNA reads TGTGCCAGCAGCCAAGAGACAGTTACAACTAATGAAAAACTGTTTTTT.

The V gene is TRBV7-3, the J gene TRBJ1-1; possible D gene TRBD1, 5 bases. V lost 5 bases, J lost 4 bases, and 11 bases lay in between. This CDR3 has 13 residues. Germline V gives CDR1 SGHTA, CDR2 FQGTGA. The CDR3 protein is CASSIAGGTEAFF. CDR3 nucleotides: TGTGCCAGCAGCATCGCCGGGGGCACTGAAGCTTTCTTT.

Of note for this clone: Other DNA sequences in this sample translate to the same CDR3. This chain connects TRBV10-3 to TRBJ1-6; 10 positions agree with TRBD1. Germline CDR1 reads ENHRY; CDR2 reads SYGVKD. The CDR3 is 15 amino acids. After removal of 3 bases from V and 7 bases from J, the junction contained 3 bases not matched to a gene. The CDR3 loop reads CAISDGQGGNSPLHF. Written as DNA, the CDR3 is TGTGCCATCAGTGATGGACAGGGGGGGAATTCACCCCTCCACTTT.

The gene calls are TRBV7-9 and TRBJ1-1; D is unclear. The CDR3 extends over 15 amino acids. V was pared by 9 bases and J by 1 base, with 18 bases between. Germline V gene data show CDR1 as SEHNR and CDR2 as FQNEAQ (reference sequence). CDR3 sequence: CARGLGGAENTEAFF. In DNA, the CDR3 is TGTGCCAGGGGTCTAGGCGGAGCCGAGAACACTGAAGCTTTCTTT. The whole variable domain, filled in from reference TRBV7-9 and TRBJ1-1, reads DTGVSQNPRHKITKRGQNVTFRCDPISEHNRLYWYRQTLGQGPEFLTYFQNEAQLEKSRLLSDRFSAERPKGSFSTLEIQRTEQGDSAMYLCARGLGGAENTEAFFGQGTRLTVV.

This rearrangement joins TRBV6-4 to TRBJ2-1; 8 nucleotides agree with TRBD1. Per the germline V gene, CDR1 is MRHNA and CDR2 is SNTAGT. The CDR3 is 14 amino acids. The ends lost 5 bases at V and 8 bases at J; junction bases unmatched: 8. The CDR3: CASSPLPGGDEQFF. The CDR3 bases are TGTGCCAGCAGTCCCCTTCCAGGGGGCGATGAGCAGTTCTTC.

The rearrangement joins TRBV11-3 to TRBJ2-2; maybe TRBD2 (5 bases). The CDR3 length is 14 residues. CDR1 SGHNT and CDR2 YENEEA come from the germline V gene. V was trimmed by 6 bases and J by 1 base, leaving 9 bases between them. The CDR3 DNA reads TGTGCCAGCAGTACTCGGGGGAACACCGGGGAGCTGTTTTTT. It codes for CASSTRGNTGELFF. Variable domain in full (rest from reference TRBV11-3 and TRBJ2-2): EAGVVQSPRYKIIEKKQPVAFWCNPISGHNTLYWYLQNLGQGPELLIRYENEEAVDDSQLPKDRFSAERLKGVDSTLKIQPAELGDSAVYLCASSTRGNTGELFFGEGSRLTVL.

A few counts support this clone. The CDR3 region has the DNA TGTGCTAGTGGTGTGCAGGGGGCCGACACCGGGGAGCTGTTTTTT. The encoded protein is CASGVQGADTGELFF. The chain combines TRBV12-5 with TRBJ2-2; 8 bases align to TRBD1. The CDR3 contains 15 residues. The germline V gene has CDR1 LGHNT and CDR2 FRNRAP. Trimming took 5 bases from V and 3 from J; bases not matched to a gene: 5.

This chain joins TRBV6-2 or TRBV6-3 and TRBJ2-4; maybe TRBD2 (6 bases). Per germline, CDR1 MNHEY and CDR2 SVGEGT. V gave up 2 bases and J gave up 7 bases, with 9 bases separating them. The CDR3 is made up of 13 amino acids. The CDR3 DNA sequence: TGTGCCAGCAGTTACGGTGGGGGGAACATTCAGTACTTC. It codes for CASSYGGGNIQYF.

The J gene is TRBJ1-2, the V gene TRBV6-1; no reliable D call. Germline CDR1 MNHNS, CDR2 SASEGT. Deletions cut 0 bases from V and 8 bases from J, with 13 bases between. The CDR3 loop spans 14 amino acids. CDR3 region: CASSEAGVFEGYTF. The CDR3 DNA reads TGTGCCAGCAGTGAAGCTGGAGTCTTCGAAGGCTACACCTTC.

The gene calls are TRBV30 and TRBJ2-3; TRBD2 matches 9 bases. Per germline, CDR1 GTSNPN and CDR2 SVGIG (reference sequence). V was clipped by 5 bases and J by 1 base; unmatched bases: 4. The CDR3 covers 14 residues. The CDR3 sequence is CAWVGLARTDTQYF. Here the CDR3 DNA reads TGTGCCTGGGTGGGACTAGCCCGCACAGATACGCAGTATTTT. Using reference TRBV30 and TRBJ2-3 for the parts outside the CDR3, the full variable domain is SQTIHQWPATLVQPVGSPLSLECTVEGTSNPNLYWYRQAAGRGLQLLFYSVGIGQISSEVPQNLSASRPQDRQFILSSKKLLLSDSGFYLCAWVGLARTDTQYFGPGTRLTVL.

The V call is TRBV28, the J call TRBJ1-1; TRBD1 aligns across 7 bases. Germline loops: CDR1 MDHEN, CDR2 SYDVKM. Trimming at V came to 2 bases and at J to 0 bases, leaving 3 bases not matched to a gene. The CDR3 contains 15 residues. In nucleotides, the CDR3 is TGTGCCAGCAGTTTAGCGACAGGGATGAACACTGAAGCTTTCTTT. Amino acid sequence: CASSLATGMNTEAFF. The full variable domain, completed using reference TRBV28 and TRBJ1-1, is DVKVTQSSRYLVKRTGEKVFLECVQDMDHENMFWYRQDPGLGLRLIYFSYDVKMKEKGDIPEGYSVSREKKERFSLILESASTNQTSMYLCASSLATGMNTEAFFGQGTRLTVV.

This chain connects TRBV20-1 to TRBJ2-7; TRBD2 agrees at 11 bases. The germline gives CDR1 DFQATT, CDR2 SNEGSKA (reference sequence). The trim removed 3 bases at V and 0 bases at J, leaving 10 bases unmatched. CDR3 length equals 17 residues. CDR3 nucleotide sequence: TGCAGTGCTAGTGATGCGACTAGCGGGGTGAGCTCCTACGAGCAGTACTTC. It translates to CSASDATSGVSSYEQYF.

V usage is TRBV5-1 and J usage is TRBJ2-2, with D uncertain. The CDR3 contains 14 residues. Trimming stripped 2 bases from V and 1 base from J, with 6 bases between. Germline V CDR1 and CDR2: SGHRS, YFSETQ. CDR3: CASSFGGNTGELFF. CDR3 nucleotide sequence: TGCGCCAGCAGCTTTGGCGGGAACACCGGGGAGCTGTTTTTT.

This chain joins TRBV7-9 and TRBJ1-5; D gene unclear. The CDR3 spans 14 residues. Germline V gene sequence: CDR1 SEHNR, CDR2 FQNEAQ (reference sequence). The ends were cut back, 2 bases at V and 1 base at J, with 6 bases in the middle. The DNA for the CDR3 is TGTGCCAGCAGCTTACCGGGGAGCAATCAGCCCCAGCATTTT. Its translation: CASSLPGSNQPQHF.

This clone showed up just once. The rearrangement uses TRBV9 and TRBJ1-2; the match to TRBD1 covers 11 bases. V was pared by 0 bases and J by 3 bases, with 10 bases of the junction left unmatched. This CDR3 has 18 residues. In germline, CDR1 is SGDLS, CDR2 YYNGEE. The CDR3 bases are TGTGCCAGCAGCGTAGGAAGGAGGACAGGGGGCCGAGACTATGGCTACACCTTC. Translation gives CASSVGRRTGGRDYGYTF. Combining the CDR3 with reference TRBV9 and TRBJ1-2 gives the whole variable domain DSGVTQTPKHLITATGQRVTLRCSPRSGDLSVYWYQQSLDQGLQFLIQYYNGEERAKGNILERFSAQQFPDLHSELNLSSLELGDSALYFCASSVGRRTGGRDYGYTFGSGTRLTVV.

The chain carries TRBV19 and TRBJ2-1; D possibly corresponds to TRBD1 (7 bases). CDR1 and CDR2 (germline): LNHDA, SQIVND (reference sequence). There are 15 residues in the CDR3. V was trimmed by 1 base and J by 9 bases, leaving 16 bases between them. The CDR3 reads CASSIGPSGGPEQFF. DNA of the CDR3: TGTGCCAGTAGTATAGGCCCCTCAGGGGGGCCTGAGCAGTTCTTC.

This sequence joins TRBV27 and TRBJ2-2, with 8 bases aligning to TRBD2. Germline-derived CDR1 and CDR2 are MNHEY and SMNVEV (reference sequence). The CDR3 consists of 14 residues. With 8 bases clipped from V and 7 bases from J, the junction kept 9 bases outside the gene matches. The CDR3 sequence: CASADSGVNGELFF. CDR3 bases: TGTGCCAGCGCTGATAGCGGGGTGAACGGGGAGCTGTTTTTT.

The chain recombines TRBV6-5 with TRBJ2-7; 11 bases fit TRBD2. The CDR3 is 14 amino acids. Looked up from germline, CDR1 is MNHEY and CDR2 is SVGAGI. V was clipped by 11 bases and J by 4 bases; unmatched bases: 10. The CDR3 DNA reads as TGTGCCCTACTTCTAGCGGGGGGACCGTACGAGCAGTACTTC. Translating gives CALLLAGGPYEQYF.

This chain uses TRBV10-3 with TRBJ2-3; D uncertain. With 0 bases removed from V and 7 bases from J, the gap between germline ends came to 8 bases. This CDR3 region has 13 residues. Germline CDR1 and CDR2: ENHRY and SYGVKD. This chain's CDR3 is CAISESRVHTQYF. The CDR3 nucleotides are TGTGCCATCAGTGAGTCGCGCGTACATACGCAGTATTTT.

This chain links TRBV7-9 with TRBJ2-7, with a weak D call TRBD2 (5 bases). This CDR3 comprises 13 residues. The V end lost 1 base, the J end lost 5 bases, and 9 bases lay between the germline ends. Germline CDR1 and CDR2: SEHNR and FQNEAQ (reference sequence). This CDR3 is CASSLGEADEQYF. The CDR3 DNA reads as TGTGCCAGCAGCTTAGGCGAAGCGGACGAGCAGTACTTC. The whole variable domain, remainder taken from reference TRBV7-9 and TRBJ2-7, is DTGVSQNPRHKITKRGQNVTFRCDPISEHNRLYWYRQTLGQGPEFLTYFQNEAQLEKSRLLSDRFSAERPKGSFSTLEIQRTEQGDSAMYLCASSLGEADEQYFGPGTRLTVT.